The clone carrying this TCR beta chain was counted a single time. This specimen includes other DNA sequences encoding the same CDR3. The entry originates in a study of shared clonotypes between healthy human individuals. V lost 4 bases and J lost 4, with 5 bases in between. From germline, CDR1 is MGHDK and CDR2 SYGVNS. The CDR3 totals 12 residues. The donors, healthy adults who were HIV-negative, had experienced no recent acute infections or vaccinations. A CD45RA-negative memory subset and a CD45RA+ naive subset were separated from the CD4+ cells. It was at deep level that the assay was run. Sequencing was performed with immunoSEQ multiplex PCR; in TCRdb, only in-frame clones are kept and a portion is missing. The sample consists of roughly 2.4 million clones, 90% to 97% of them appearing once.

The gene calls are TRBV25-1 and TRBJ1-5, with D hard to call. The sequenced sample was naive CD4+ T cells sorted from blood. As to subset: CD45RA+ positively selected. The receptor was derived from a man aged 18 to 30 in good health. The CDR3 DNA sequence: TGTGCCAGCAGTGGTGTAAATCAGCCCCAGCATTTT. Protein: CASSGVNQPQHF.